This T cell receptor beta chain originates from a study of a mutant IDH1 vaccine in newly diagnosed glioma. Stated time point: week 5, during vaccination. Alongside topical imiquimod, each dose of vaccine comprised 300 ug of mutant IDH1 20-mer peptide. The donors' diagnosis was new WHO grade 3 or 4 astrocytoma that was IDH1-mutant and ATRX-lost. Germline lookup yields CDR1 MGHRA and CDR2 YSYEKL. This CDR3 spans 14 amino acids. The ends lost 6 bases at V and 9 bases at J; junction bases unmatched: 12. This clone was observed once. Its cognate antigen is unknown. Profiled with immunoSEQ multiplex PCR; TCRdb holds only in-frame clones, not every one. The sample holds around 61,000 clones, about 90% seen once.

Sequences were derived from PBMCs, sampled from a glioma patient whose treatment included an IDH1 peptide vaccine. The origin of this receptor is a middle-aged woman with glioma. V gene TRBV4-1 combines with J gene TRBJ2-3, with TRBD2 matching 7 bases. CDR3 region: CASSGVGGRQTQYF. Written as DNA, the CDR3 is TGCGCCAGCAGTGGGGTCGGGGGGAGACAAACGCAGTATTTT.